These 28 T cell receptor beta chains came from one sample sequenced in a study of blood T cell repertoires in COVID-19. Assay: immunoSEQ multiplex PCR; the TCRdb copy retains only in-frame clones and omits some. The data hold a few hundred thousand clones, with about nine tenths observed a single time. Material: peripheral blood. All receptors derive from a woman in her 30s with active or convalescent COVID-19.

This rearrangement joins TRBV15 to TRBJ1-2; 8 positions match TRBD1. V shed 4 bases and J 3 bases; nucleotides not matched to a gene: 7. The CDR3 loop spans 15 amino acids. Germline CDR1 is LNHNV and CDR2 is YYDKDF (reference sequence). CDR3 DNA: TGTGCCACCAGCACCCCTACAGGGGGATACTATGGCTACACCTTC. As protein: CATSTPTGGYYGYTF.

This rearrangement joins TRBV7-6 to TRBJ1-5; TRBD1 might be the D (6 bases). V was pared by 4 bases and J by 4 bases, with 11 bases between. Germline CDR1 and CDR2: SGHVS and FNYEAQ. The CDR3 sequence is 14 residues long. The CDR3 coding sequence is TGTGCCAGCAGCTCGGGGGGCCTGAATCAGCCCCAGCATTTT. It translates to CASSSGGLNQPQHF.

This clone was counted only a few times. The rearrangement links TRBV7-2 to TRBJ2-7; 9 bases line up with TRBD1. There are 13 residues in the CDR3. V lost 5 bases, J lost 6 bases, and 5 bases stayed unmatched. Germline loops: CDR1 SGHTA, CDR2 FQGNSA. The CDR3 reads CASSRDREGEQYF. DNA of the CDR3: TGTGCCAGCAGCCGGGACAGGGAAGGCGAGCAGTACTTC.

The chain employs TRBV7-9 and TRBJ1-1; D may be TRBD1 (6 bases). The V end lost 5 bases, the J end lost 1 base, and 14 bases lay between the germline ends. The germline gives CDR1 SEHNR, CDR2 FQNEAQ (reference sequence). The CDR3 has 15 amino acids. The CDR3 nucleotides read TGTGCCAGCAGCCTTGGTGTAGGGGGGAACACTGAAGCTTTCTTT. It translates to CASSLGVGGNTEAFF. The complete variable domain, with remaining parts taken from reference TRBV7-9 and TRBJ1-1, reads DTGVSQNPRHKITKRGQNVTFRCDPISEHNRLYWYRQTLGQGPEFLTYFQNEAQLEKSRLLSDRFSAERPKGSFSTLEIQRTEQGDSAMYLCASSLGVGGNTEAFFGQGTRLTVV.

This clone is a singleton in its sample. CDR3 DNA: TGTGCCAGCACGAGAGGGAACACTGAAGCTTTCTTT. It codes for CASTRGNTEAFF. This chain connects TRBV6-5 to TRBJ1-1; D is unclear. There are 12 residues in the CDR3. V lost 7 bases to trimming and J lost 1 base, with 7 bases between them. Germline CDR1 and CDR2: MNHEY and SVGAGI.

This rearrangement joins TRBV29-1 to TRBJ2-3; 11 bases agree with TRBD2. Germline CDR1 and CDR2: SQVTM and ANQGSEA. With V trimmed by 6 bases and J by 2 bases, 7 bases remained unmatched. The CDR3 loop spans 15 amino acids. The CDR3 spells CSVPGLAGPTDTQYF. In DNA, the CDR3 is TGCAGCGTCCCCGGACTAGCGGGCCCCACAGATACGCAGTATTTT.

The chain employs TRBV12-3 or TRBV12-4 and TRBJ1-2; a possible D gene is TRBD1 (5 bases). The CDR3 is 13 residues long. Trimming took off 7 bases at V and 7 bases at J, with 16 bases between the two ends. CDR3 bases: TGTGCCAGCACCCGGCGGGGCGGGGCTGGCTACACCTTC. Protein sequence: CASTRRGGAGYTF.

The V gene is TRBV19, the J gene TRBJ1-5, with 9 bases aligning to TRBD1. Germline CDR1 is LNHDA and CDR2 is SQIVND (reference sequence). The V gene end was trimmed by 4 bases and the J gene end by 9 bases; junction bases not matched to a gene: 10. This CDR3 comprises 15 residues. The CDR3 DNA reads TGTGCCAGTAGTACCGGGACAGGGAAGTTTCCGCCCCAGCATTTT. Translation: CASSTGTGKFPPQHF.

The chain recombines TRBV4-1 with TRBJ1-2; D unresolved. The ends were cut back, 0 bases at V and 4 bases at J, with 15 bases in the middle. The CDR3 consists of 16 residues. The germline CDR1 and CDR2 sequences are MGHRA and YSYEKL. The CDR3 coding sequence is TGCGCCAGCAGCCAAGACGAACAGCCTCGGATCTATGGCTACACCTTC. It translates to CASSQDEQPRIYGYTF.

The rearrangement uses TRBV10-3 and TRBJ1-1, with D unclear. Germline V lookup: CDR1 ENHRY, CDR2 SYGVKD. V gave up 8 bases and J gave up 0 bases, with 16 bases separating them. The CDR3 contains 15 residues. The CDR3, as DNA: TGTGCCATCGGGAGAACTCTACCTGTGAACACTGAAGCTTTCTTT. It encodes CAIGRTLPVNTEAFF.

In its sample, this clone was seen a few times. The rearrangement links TRBV7-2 to TRBJ1-3; D unresolved. The germline CDR1 and CDR2 sequences are SGHTA and FQGNSA. The germline V and J ends were trimmed by 1 base and 0 bases, with 7 bases remaining between them. The CDR3 spans 15 residues. The CDR3: CASSLVESSGNTIYF. CDR3 DNA sequence: TGTGCCAGCAGCTTAGTCGAGTCCTCTGGAAACACCATATATTTT. Combining the CDR3 with reference TRBV7-2 and TRBJ1-3 gives the whole variable domain GAGVSQSPSNKVTEKGKDVELRCDPISGHTALYWYRQSLGQGLEFLIYFQGNSAPDKSGLPSDRFSAERTGGSVSTLTIQRTQQEDSAVYLCASSLVESSGNTIYFGEGSWLTVV.

CDR3 sequence (DNA): TGTGCCAGCGCCGCCCCGGGGGGGAGGAACACCTTC. Translation gives CASAAPGGRNTF. The chain is built from TRBV7-3 and TRBJ1-2, with D possibly being TRBD1 (5 bases). CDR1 and CDR2 from the germline V gene are SGHTA and FQGTGA. V was cut by 8 bases and J by 12 bases, with 19 bases left in between. This CDR3 has 12 residues.

The chain employs TRBV15 and TRBJ1-5; D is undetermined. The CDR3 extends over 16 amino acids. The germline V and J ends were trimmed by 0 bases and 3 bases, with 12 bases remaining between them. Germline V CDR1 and CDR2: LNHNV, YYDKDF (reference sequence). This CDR3 reads CATSRDRSLPNQPQHF. The CDR3 bases are TGTGCCACCAGCAGAGATCGTAGCCTGCCCAATCAGCCCCAGCATTTT. The whole variable domain, filled in from reference TRBV15 and TRBJ1-5, reads DAMVIQNPRYQVTQFGKPVTLSCSQTLNHNVMYWYQQKSSQAPKLLFHYYDKDFNNEADTPDNFQSRRPNTSFCFLDIRSPGLGDTAMYLCATSRDRSLPNQPQHFGDGTRLSIL.

This CDR3 reads CASSPRQSYGYTF. Here the CDR3 DNA reads TGTGCCAGCAGCCCCAGACAGTCCTATGGCTACACCTTC. The chain recombines TRBV7-2 with TRBJ1-2; a weak D match, TRBD1 (5 bases). V was shortened by 5 bases and J by 4 bases, with 11 bases between the two germline ends. This CDR3 contains 13 residues. Germline loops: CDR1 SGHTA, CDR2 FQGNSA.

The CDR3 reads CSVEDSWGRGGYTF. As DNA, the CDR3 is TGCAGCGTTGAAGATTCGTGGGGGCGTGGTGGCTACACCTTC. This rearrangement joins TRBV29-1 to TRBJ1-2, with a weak D call TRBD1 (6 bases). From germline, CDR1 is SQVTM and CDR2 ANQGSEA. CDR3 length: 14 amino acids. Between the trimmed V and J ends, which lost 0 bases and 7 bases, there was a span of 15 bases.

The chain carries TRBV5-6 and TRBJ2-1, with no clear D. The CDR3 runs to 11 residues. Per germline, CDR1 SGHDT and CDR2 YYEEEE. Deletions cut 5 bases from V and 10 bases from J, with 10 bases between. The CDR3 nucleotides read TGTGCCAGCAGGGTTGCGGCGGAGCAGTTCTTC. Amino acids: CASRVAAEQFF.

This clone appeared a single time. The V call is TRBV28, the J call TRBJ1-3, with D maybe TRBD1 (5 bases). CDR3 length equals 15 residues. CDR1 is MDHEN and CDR2 is SYDVKM in the germline V gene. V dropped 2 bases and J dropped 2 bases, with 10 bases sitting between them. The CDR3: CASSLGALTGNTIYF. The CDR3 DNA reads TGTGCCAGCAGTTTAGGGGCGTTAACTGGAAACACCATATATTTT. The full variable domain, rest sourced from reference TRBV28 and TRBJ1-3, is DVKVTQSSRYLVKRTGEKVFLECVQDMDHENMFWYRQDPGLGLRLIYFSYDVKMKEKGDIPEGYSVSREKKERFSLILESASTNQTSMYLCASSLGALTGNTIYFGEGSWLTVV.

V and J are TRBV19 and TRBJ1-5, with TRBD1 matching 9 bases. CDR3 size: 15 residues. The germline V gene encodes CDR1 LNHDA and CDR2 SQIVND (reference sequence). Unmatched junction bases numbered 8, after V lost 2 bases and J lost 9 bases. The chain's CDR3 is CASSIQGQGIVPQHF. In DNA, the CDR3 is TGTGCCAGTAGTATACAGGGACAGGGAATCGTGCCCCAGCATTTT.

The chain combines TRBV4-3 with TRBJ1-4; TRBD1 agrees at 12 bases. The CDR3 covers 17 residues. Per the germline V gene, CDR1 is LGHNA and CDR2 is YSLEER. V dropped 3 bases and J dropped 7; count of bases not matched to a gene: 9. CDR3 sequence (DNA): TGCGCCAGCAGCCACGGGACAGGGGGCGTCACACGTGAAAAACTGTTTTTT. It specifies CASSHGTGGVTREKLFF.

This sequence joins TRBV20-1 and TRBJ1-3; possible D gene TRBD1, 6 bases. V gave up 3 bases and J gave up 0 bases, with 15 bases separating them. This CDR3 is 16 amino acids long. CDR1 and CDR2 (germline): DFQATT, SNEGSKA (reference sequence). DNA for the CDR3: TGCAGTGCTAGTGGGGGCCCACTTACCTCTGGAAACACCATATATTTT. It encodes CSASGGPLTSGNTIYF.

The genes are TRBV5-1 and TRBJ2-1; no clear D gene. Germline loops: CDR1 SGHRS, CDR2 YFSETQ. The CDR3 extends over 14 amino acids. V was pared by 0 bases and J by 6 bases, with 10 bases between. The CDR3 coding sequence is TGCGCCAGCAGCTTGGTCGCTGGAGCCAATGAGCAGTTCTTC. This encodes CASSLVAGANEQFF.

The gene calls are TRBV7-8 and TRBJ1-5; 9 bases match TRBD1. Unmatched junction bases numbered 5, after V lost 5 bases and J lost 6 bases. The germline CDR1 and CDR2 sequences are SGHVS and FQNEAQ. The CDR3 spans 14 residues. CDR3 sequence reads: CASSRGQGSQPQHF. The CDR3 DNA reads as TGTGCCAGCAGCCGAGGACAGGGGAGTCAGCCCCAGCATTTT.

The gene calls are TRBV30 and TRBJ2-7, with 8 bases that match TRBD2. The CDR3 extends over 13 amino acids. Germline trimming cut 7 bases from V and 6 bases from J; bases unmatched to any gene: 11. From germline, CDR1 is GTSNPN and CDR2 SVGIG (reference sequence). CDR3 nucleotides: TGTGCCTCCAGCGGGGGACCCCTGAGCGAGCAGTACTTC. It yields the protein CASSGGPLSEQYF.

The V and J genes are TRBV7-9 and TRBJ2-7, with 7 bases matching TRBD1. In germline, CDR1 is SEHNR, CDR2 FQNEAQ (reference sequence). J gave up 2 bases and V 2 bases, and 18 bases lay outside the gene matches. The CDR3 is 19 amino acids. The CDR3 bases are TGTGCCAGCAGCTTAAAGGTGATCGAGGGACAGCCAAGTCCCTACGAGCAGTACTTC. Its translation is CASSLKVIEGQPSPYEQYF.

The V call is TRBV24-1, the J call TRBJ2-5, with D maybe TRBD2 (5 bases). Deletions cut 3 bases from V and 4 bases from J, with 17 bases between. CDR3 length: 16 amino acids. The germline gives CDR1 KGHDR, CDR2 SFDVKD. CDR3 protein: CATSDPPRRRRETQYF. The CDR3 DNA reads as TGTGCCACCAGTGATCCCCCGAGGAGGAGACGAGAGACCCAGTACTTC.

The sample holds a few counts of this clone. The sample holds other DNA sequences that translate to the same CDR3. This chain uses TRBV5-8 with TRBJ1-1, with 8 positions matching TRBD1. With 0 bases clipped from V and 5 bases from J, the junction kept 3 bases outside the gene matches. The CDR3 is 14 residues long. The germline V gene encodes CDR1 SGHTS and CDR2 YDEGEE. The CDR3 region is CASSLGTGRTEAFF. Here the CDR3 DNA reads TGTGCCAGCAGCTTGGGGACAGGGCGGACTGAAGCTTTCTTT. Complete variable domain (other parts from reference TRBV5-8 and TRBJ1-1): EAGVTQSPTHLIKTRGQQATLRCSPISGHTSVYWYQQALGLGLQFLLWYDEGEERNRGNFPPRFSGRQFPNYSSELNVNALELEDSALYLCASSLGTGRTEAFFGQGTRLTVV.

The count of this clone is one. Here the CDR3 reads CASSSGTEIGAFF. In DNA form, the CDR3 reads TGTGCCAGCAGCTCCGGGACAGAAATCGGAGCTTTCTTT. The chain employs TRBV28 and TRBJ1-1, with 7 bases identical to TRBD1. J gave up 10 bases and V 6 bases, and 11 bases lay outside the gene matches. This CDR3 comprises 13 residues. Per germline, CDR1 MDHEN and CDR2 SYDVKM. Based on the CDR3 plus reference TRBV28 and TRBJ1-1, the full variable domain is DVKVTQSSRYLVKRTGEKVFLECVQDMDHENMFWYRQDPGLGLRLIYFSYDVKMKEKGDIPEGYSVSREKKERFSLILESASTNQTSMYLCASSSGTEIGAFFGQGTRLTVV.

V and J are TRBV9 and TRBJ2-3; 11 bases agree with TRBD2. The length of the CDR3 is 15 residues. Germline lookup yields CDR1 SGDLS and CDR2 YYNGEE. J lost 5 bases, V lost 0 bases, and 2 bases had no gene match. The CDR3 loop is CASSVGTSGGDTQYF. CDR3 DNA: TGTGCCAGCAGCGTAGGTACTAGCGGGGGAGATACGCAGTATTTT.